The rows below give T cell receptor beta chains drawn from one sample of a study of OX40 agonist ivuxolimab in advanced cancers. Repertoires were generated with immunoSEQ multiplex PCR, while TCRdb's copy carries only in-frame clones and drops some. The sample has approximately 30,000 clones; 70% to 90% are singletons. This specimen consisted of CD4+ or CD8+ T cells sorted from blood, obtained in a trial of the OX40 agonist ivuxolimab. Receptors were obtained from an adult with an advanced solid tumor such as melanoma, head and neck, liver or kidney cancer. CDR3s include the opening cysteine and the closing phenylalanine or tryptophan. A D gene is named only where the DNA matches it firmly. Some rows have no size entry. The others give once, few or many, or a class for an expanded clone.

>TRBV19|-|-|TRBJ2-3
CASSTGGSTDTQYF
TGTGCCAGTAGTACTGGCGGGAGCACAGATACGCAGTATTTT
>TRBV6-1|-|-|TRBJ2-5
CASSEYFWRNGDPKNQETQYF
TGTGCCAGCAGTGAATACTTCTGGAGAAATGGGGACCCCAAAAACCAAGAGACCCAGTACTTC
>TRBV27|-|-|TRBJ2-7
CASSSLQVHEQYF
TGTGCCAGCAGTTCTCTCCAGGTCCACGAGCAGTACTTC
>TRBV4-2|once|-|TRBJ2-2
CASSQDQFSPLNTGELFF
TGTGCCAGCAGCCAAGATCAGTTCTCCCCCCTAAACACCGGGGAGCTGTTTTTT
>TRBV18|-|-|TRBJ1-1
CASSHTGIEAFF
TGTGCCAGCTCACATACAGGTATTGAAGCTTTCTTT
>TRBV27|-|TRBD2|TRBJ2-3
CASSFIAGGRGGTDTQYF
TGTGCCAGCAGTTTCATAGCGGGAGGGCGAGGTGGCACAGATACGCAGTATTTT
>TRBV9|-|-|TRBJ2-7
CASSVDGAGEQYF
TGTGCCAGCAGCGTAGATGGGGCAGGAGAGCAGTACTTC
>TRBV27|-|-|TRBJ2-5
CASSPGQLQETQYF
TGTGCCAGCAGTCCAGGGCAGCTCCAAGAGACCCAGTACTTC
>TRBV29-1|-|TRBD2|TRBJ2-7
CSVGGLAGYRSYEQYF
TGCAGCGTTGGAGGTCTAGCGGGTTACCGCTCCTACGAGCAGTACTTC
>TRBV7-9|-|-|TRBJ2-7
CASSLVAGPNEQYF
TGTGCCAGCAGCTTAGTCGCAGGGCCGAACGAGCAGTACTTC
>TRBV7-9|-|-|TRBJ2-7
CASSLSRSHYEQYF
TGTGCCAGCAGCCTCTCACGATCCCACTACGAGCAGTACTTC
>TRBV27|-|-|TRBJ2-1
CASSLSKRNEQFF
TGTGCCAGCAGTTTATCGAAACGGAATGAGCAGTTCTTC
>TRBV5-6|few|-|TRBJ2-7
CASSLVSGENEQYF
TGTGCCAGCAGCTTGGTTTCTGGGGAGAACGAGCAGTACTTC
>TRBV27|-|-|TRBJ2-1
CASSFPGPYNEQFF
TGTGCCAGCAGTTTCCCTGGACCTTACAATGAGCAGTTCTTC